The entry below describes one TCR beta chain. The germline CDR1 and CDR2 sequences are MNHEY and SVGAGI. Trimming pared 6 bases from V and 0 bases from J, leaving 14 bases between. The length of the CDR3 is 15 residues. Libraries were prepared by immunoSEQ multiplex PCR; TCRdb keeps only in-frame clonotypes and omits some of them. The sample shows about 140,000 clones, more than 75% of them seen only once. This entry comes from a study of blood T cell repertoires in COVID-19. Sequenced: peripheral blood. The source is a human donor in a cohort sampled during active COVID-19. The chain couples TRBV6-5 to TRBJ1-1, with no clear D. The CDR3: CASSPWASMNTEAFF. The CDR3 DNA reads TGTGCCAGCAGCCCCTGGGCCTCCATGAACACTGAAGCTTTCTTT.